Sequencing of this T cell receptor beta chain was carried out in a study of T cell responses to AZD1222 COVID-19 vaccine (dated by TCRdb to 2020 to 2022). Some background on the complete study: AZD1222 recipients whose second dose came at about 4 weeks and those whose second dose came at about 12 weeks were combined into one group, since spike-specific TCR depth and breadth did not differ between the two schedules. A total of about 230 trial participants underwent TCR sequencing, of whom around 200 received two doses of AZD1222 and around 25 received two doses of the MenACWY control vaccine. Enrollment into the trials was organized by age into subgroups of 18-55, 56-69 and 70-plus years, and those subgroups contained roughly 140, 27 and 60 TCR-sequenced participants, respectively.

On the study overall, not on this receptor specifically: After two AZD1222 doses, both the breadth and the depth of spike-specific TCRs were significantly higher than at day 0 and than in MenACWY recipients. Epitopes outside the regions mutated in the B.1.351 and B.1.1.7 variants were reportedly recognized by nearly half of the unique spike-specific TCRs. Only five to seven AZD1222 recipients were SARS-CoV-2 seropositive at baseline, limiting conclusions about previously exposed vaccinees. The 56-69-year group was small, and its depth increase did not reach significance, likely because of low power. Vaccine-associated CD4 TCRs spanned the whole spike protein, with dominant responses in regions 160-218 and 743-854. Participants were mostly white British and included more females than males, and it was suggested by the authors that clonal diversity may have been underestimated. No day 14 peak-response samples were available, so repertoires were characterized only after the peak T cell response.

The CDR3 regions of human TCRbeta chains were analyzed by immunosequencing. On the authors' methods: Repertoire TCRs were checked for matches against a reference library of SARS-CoV-2-specific TCRs that had been generated using the MIRA antigen-specificity platform. Breadth was defined as the fraction of unique TCRs that were SARS-CoV-2-associated. Depth was defined as the fraction of total T cells that were SARS-CoV-2-associated. Using the MIRA data, each spike-specific TCR was assigned both to the spike region to which the TCR was reactive and to a CD4 or CD8 class. Log10-transformed breadth and depth values were compared by one-way ANOVA with Sidak's multiple comparisons tests. TCRdb re-hosts the immuneACCESS table, in-frame sequences only. Its copies lack some clones; in the studies checked, an unresolved V gene accounts for under half of them, and the cause for the rest is not known. The V and J calls and clone size were taken over from that table, and D and trimming were inferred from the DNA. Present in this sample are 100,000 or so clones, 87% of which were seen just once. The ten largest clones capture less than 15% of the sample.

The intended sense of this specimen's time point label: baseline before first vaccination. Samples from vaccinated people were obtained from the UK trials COV001 and COV002, which included a single-blind randomized controlled phase 2/3 trial of AZD1222 (ChAdOx1 nCoV-19) in healthy adults. For TCRbeta chain sequencing, PBMC samples were collected from trial participants at day 0 and at day 28 after the second dose. As concerns this clone: Its antigen target is currently unknown. No base quality values were provided; no much bigger clone lies one nucleotide off.

The germline V gene (reference sequence) provides CDR1 SEHNR and CDR2 FQNEAQ. Counted from cysteine to phenylalanine, this CDR3 has 14 amino acids. The only DNA kept is the CDR3, 42 bases in frame from the first base. V is reduced by 5 bases and J by 1 base, leaving a spacing of 12 bases between them. This TCR came from an adult in good health. The starting material was peripheral blood, obtained on day 0 of AZD1222 vaccination. The receptor chain draws on TRBV7-9 and TRBJ2-7, with the D gene call left open. The sequenced DNA is TGTGCCAGCAGCCCCGGGTCCGGATCCTACGAGCAGTACTTC. Its amino acids are CASSPGSGSYEQYF.